The source of this T cell receptor (beta chain) is a study of glioma-infiltrating T cells after dendritic cell vaccination. Comment on this clone: Its antigen is not known.

Described time point: after dendritic cell vaccination, including at tumor progression/relapse. Autologous tumor lysate was loaded overnight onto monocyte-derived dendritic cells grown less than 8 days with IL-4 and GM-CSF. CDR1 and CDR2 (germline): SGHTA, FQGNSA. The ends lost 2 bases at V and 7 bases at J; junction bases unmatched: 8. The CDR3 is 17 residues long. Study-level findings and limits: Longer survival after dendritic cell vaccination followed higher pretreatment TIL content.

TCRB CDR3 was amplified from 2 ug genomic DNA or less. Primers: 60 V beta forward and 13 J beta reverse. Produced via immunoSEQ multiplex PCR; TCRdb's table is partial and in-frame only. The sample lists 2,500 or so clones; roughly 85% were seen once. The sequences come from tumor tissue, collected after dendritic cell vaccination. The TCR originated in a human donor with glioblastoma. This chain connects TRBV7-2 to TRBJ2-2, with 12 bases that match TRBD2. For the CDR3, the DNA is TGTGCCAGCAGCTTACTAGCGGGGGGGCGAACGGGCGGGGAGCTGTTTTTT. As protein: CASSLLAGGRTGGELFF.